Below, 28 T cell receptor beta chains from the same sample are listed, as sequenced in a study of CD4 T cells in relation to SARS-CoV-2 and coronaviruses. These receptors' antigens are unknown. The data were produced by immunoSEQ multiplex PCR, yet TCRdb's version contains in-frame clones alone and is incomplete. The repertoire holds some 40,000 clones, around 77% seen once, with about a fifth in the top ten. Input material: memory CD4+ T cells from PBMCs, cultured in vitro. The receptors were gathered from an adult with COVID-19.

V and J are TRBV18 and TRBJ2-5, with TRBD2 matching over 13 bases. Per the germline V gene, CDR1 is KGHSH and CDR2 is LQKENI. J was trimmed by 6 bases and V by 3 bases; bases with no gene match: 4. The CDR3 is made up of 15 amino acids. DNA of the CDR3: TGTGCCAGCTCACCGACTAGCGGGAGGAGGAAGACCCAGTACTTC. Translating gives CASSPTSGRRKTQYF.

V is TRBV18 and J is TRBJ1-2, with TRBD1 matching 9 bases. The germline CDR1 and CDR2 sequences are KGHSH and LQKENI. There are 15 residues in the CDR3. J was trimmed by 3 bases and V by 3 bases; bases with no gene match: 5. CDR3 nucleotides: TGTGCCAGCTCACCGACAGGGGGGGAAGACTATGGCTACACCTTC. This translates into CASSPTGGEDYGYTF.

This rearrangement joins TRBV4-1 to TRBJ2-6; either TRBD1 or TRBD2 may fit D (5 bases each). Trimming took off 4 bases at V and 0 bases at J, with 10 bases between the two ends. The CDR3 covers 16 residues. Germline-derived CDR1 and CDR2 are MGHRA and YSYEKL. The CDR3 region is CASSRRESSGANVLTF. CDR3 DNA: TGCGCCAGCAGCCGCAGGGAGAGCTCTGGGGCCAACGTCCTGACTTTC.

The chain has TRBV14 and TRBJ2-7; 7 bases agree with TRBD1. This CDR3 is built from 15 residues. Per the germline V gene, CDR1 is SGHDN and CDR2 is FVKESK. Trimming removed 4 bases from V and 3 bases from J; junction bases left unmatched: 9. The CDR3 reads CASSRTQGSLYEQYF. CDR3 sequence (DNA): TGTGCCAGCAGCCGAACACAGGGGTCTCTCTACGAGCAGTACTTC.

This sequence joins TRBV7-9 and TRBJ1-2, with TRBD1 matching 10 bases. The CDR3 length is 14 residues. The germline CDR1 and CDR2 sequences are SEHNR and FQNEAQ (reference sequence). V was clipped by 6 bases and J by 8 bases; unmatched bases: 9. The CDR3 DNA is TGTGCCAGCAGATCCGGACAGGGGGTATGGGGCTACACCTTC. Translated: CASRSGQGVWGYTF.

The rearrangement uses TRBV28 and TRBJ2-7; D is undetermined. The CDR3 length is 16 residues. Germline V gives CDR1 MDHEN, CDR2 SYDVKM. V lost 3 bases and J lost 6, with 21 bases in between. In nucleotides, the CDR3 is TGTGCCAGCAGTTTCTCTTCTTCATCCAAACGGGTCGAGCAGTACTTC. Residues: CASSFSSSSKRVEQYF.

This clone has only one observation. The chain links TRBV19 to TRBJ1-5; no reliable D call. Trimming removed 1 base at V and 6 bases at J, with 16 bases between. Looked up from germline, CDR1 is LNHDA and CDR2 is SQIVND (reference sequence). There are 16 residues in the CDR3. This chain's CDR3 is CASSIAGSETSQPQHF. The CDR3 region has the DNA TGTGCCAGTAGTATAGCGGGCAGTGAGACGAGTCAGCCCCAGCATTTT.

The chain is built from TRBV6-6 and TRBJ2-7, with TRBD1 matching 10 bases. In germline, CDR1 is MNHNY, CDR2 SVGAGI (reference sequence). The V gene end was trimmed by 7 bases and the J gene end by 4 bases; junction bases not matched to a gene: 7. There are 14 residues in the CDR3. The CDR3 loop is CASTSDRGLYEQYF. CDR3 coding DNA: TGTGCCAGCACCTCCGACAGGGGGCTATACGAGCAGTACTTC.

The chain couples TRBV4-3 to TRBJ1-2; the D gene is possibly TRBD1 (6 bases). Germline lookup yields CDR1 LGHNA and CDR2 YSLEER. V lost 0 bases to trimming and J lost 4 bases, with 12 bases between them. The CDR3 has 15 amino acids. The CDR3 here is CASSQDLPRGYGYTF. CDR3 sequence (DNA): TGCGCCAGCAGCCAAGATCTGCCCAGGGGCTATGGCTACACCTTC.

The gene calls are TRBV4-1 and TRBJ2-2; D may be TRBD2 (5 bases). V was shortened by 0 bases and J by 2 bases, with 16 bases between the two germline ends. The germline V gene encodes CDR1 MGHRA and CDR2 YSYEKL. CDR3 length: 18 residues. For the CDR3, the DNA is TGCGCCAGCAGCCAAGATCGGAGTTCTAGCAGAAACACCGGGGAGCTGTTTTTT. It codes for CASSQDRSSSRNTGELFF.

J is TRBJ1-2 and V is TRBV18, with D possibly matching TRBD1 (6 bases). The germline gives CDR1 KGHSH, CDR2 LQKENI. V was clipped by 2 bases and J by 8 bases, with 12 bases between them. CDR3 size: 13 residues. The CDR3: CASSPGTSPGYTF. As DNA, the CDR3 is TGTGCCAGCTCACCAGGGACAAGTCCCGGCTACACCTTC.

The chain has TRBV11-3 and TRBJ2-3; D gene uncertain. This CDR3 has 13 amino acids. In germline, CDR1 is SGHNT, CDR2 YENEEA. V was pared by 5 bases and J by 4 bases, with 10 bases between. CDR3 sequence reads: CASSVGAADTQYF. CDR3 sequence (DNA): TGTGCCAGCAGCGTAGGAGCTGCAGATACGCAGTATTTT.

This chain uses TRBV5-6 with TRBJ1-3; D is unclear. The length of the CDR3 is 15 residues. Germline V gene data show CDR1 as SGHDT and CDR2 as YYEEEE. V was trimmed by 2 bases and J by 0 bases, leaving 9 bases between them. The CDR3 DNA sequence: TGTGCCAGCAGCTTACCGTCCGACTCTGGAAACACCATATATTTT. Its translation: CASSLPSDSGNTIYF.

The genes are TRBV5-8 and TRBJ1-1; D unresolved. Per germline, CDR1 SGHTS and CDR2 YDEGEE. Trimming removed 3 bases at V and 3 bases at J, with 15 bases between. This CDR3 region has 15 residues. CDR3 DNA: TGTGCCAGCAGCTCAGGTGCACGAGCTTACACTGAAGCTTTCTTT. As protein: CASSSGARAYTEAFF.

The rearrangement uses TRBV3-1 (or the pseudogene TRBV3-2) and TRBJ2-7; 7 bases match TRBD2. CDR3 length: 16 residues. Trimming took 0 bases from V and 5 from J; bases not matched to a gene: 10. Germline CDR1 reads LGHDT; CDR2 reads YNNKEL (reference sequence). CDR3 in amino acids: CASSQDRSTSENEQYF. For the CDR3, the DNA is TGTGCCAGCAGCCAAGATAGGTCCACTAGCGAGAACGAGCAGTACTTC.

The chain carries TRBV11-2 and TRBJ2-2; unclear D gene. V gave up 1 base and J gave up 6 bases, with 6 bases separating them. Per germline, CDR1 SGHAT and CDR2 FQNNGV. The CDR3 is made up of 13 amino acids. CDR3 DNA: TGTGCCAGCAGCTTAGGTCTGGCCGGGGAGCTGTTTTTT. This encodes CASSLGLAGELFF.

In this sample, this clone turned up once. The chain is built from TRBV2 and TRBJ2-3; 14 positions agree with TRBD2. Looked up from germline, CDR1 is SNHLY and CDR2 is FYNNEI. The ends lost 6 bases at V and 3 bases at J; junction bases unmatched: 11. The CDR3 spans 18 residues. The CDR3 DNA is TGTGCCAGCAGCACCGGGACTAGCGGGAGTGTTGTAACAGATACGCAGTATTTT. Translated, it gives CASSTGTSGSVVTDTQYF.

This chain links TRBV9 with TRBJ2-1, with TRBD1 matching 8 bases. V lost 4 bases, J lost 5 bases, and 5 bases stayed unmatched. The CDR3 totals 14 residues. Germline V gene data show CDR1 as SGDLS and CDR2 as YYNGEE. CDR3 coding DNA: TGTGCCAGCAGCCCCGACAGGGGAGACAATGAGCAGTTCTTC. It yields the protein CASSPDRGDNEQFF. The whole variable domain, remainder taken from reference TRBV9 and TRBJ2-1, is DSGVTQTPKHLITATGQRVTLRCSPRSGDLSVYWYQQSLDQGLQFLIQYYNGEERAKGNILERFSAQQFPDLHSELNLSSLELGDSALYFCASSPDRGDNEQFFGPGTRLTVL.

The CDR3 region is CASSGRSYEQYF. DNA for the CDR3: TGTGCCAGCAGCGGTCGAAGTTACGAGCAGTACTTC. This chain joins TRBV7-9 and TRBJ2-7; D is uncertain. The germline gives CDR1 SEHNR, CDR2 FQNEAQ (reference sequence). Trimming cost V 5 bases and J 4 bases, with 9 bases left between them. This CDR3 region has 12 residues.

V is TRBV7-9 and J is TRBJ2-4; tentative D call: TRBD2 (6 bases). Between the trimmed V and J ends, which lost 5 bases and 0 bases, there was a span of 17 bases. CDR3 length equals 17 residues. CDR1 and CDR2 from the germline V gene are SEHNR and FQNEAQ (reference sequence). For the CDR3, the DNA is TGTGCCAGCAGCATATTCCCCACGGGGGAAGCCAAAAACATTCAGTACTTC. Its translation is CASSIFPTGEAKNIQYF. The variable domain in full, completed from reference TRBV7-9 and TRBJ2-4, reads DTGVSQNPRHKITKRGQNVTFRCDPISEHNRLYWYRQTLGQGPEFLTYFQNEAQLEKSRLLSDRFSAERPKGSFSTLEIQRTEQGDSAMYLCASSIFPTGEAKNIQYFGAGTRLSVL.

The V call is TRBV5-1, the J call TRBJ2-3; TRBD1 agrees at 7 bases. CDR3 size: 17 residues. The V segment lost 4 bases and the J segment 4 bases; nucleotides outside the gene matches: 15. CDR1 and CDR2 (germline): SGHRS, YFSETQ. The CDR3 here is CASSPAGQDYPPDTQYF. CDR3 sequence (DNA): TGCGCCAGCAGCCCGGCCGGACAGGATTATCCCCCAGATACGCAGTATTTT.

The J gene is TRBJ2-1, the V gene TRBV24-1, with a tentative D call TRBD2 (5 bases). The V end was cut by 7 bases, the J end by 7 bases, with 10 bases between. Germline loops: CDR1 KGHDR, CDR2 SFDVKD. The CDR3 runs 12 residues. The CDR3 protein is CATSSGFNEQFF. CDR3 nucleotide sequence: TGTGCCACCAGCTCGGGATTTAATGAGCAGTTCTTC.

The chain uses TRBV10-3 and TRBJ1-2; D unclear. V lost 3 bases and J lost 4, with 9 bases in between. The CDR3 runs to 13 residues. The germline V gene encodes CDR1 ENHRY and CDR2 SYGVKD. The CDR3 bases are TGTGCCATCAGTGAAATGACGGCCTATGGCTACACCTTC. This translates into CAISEMTAYGYTF.

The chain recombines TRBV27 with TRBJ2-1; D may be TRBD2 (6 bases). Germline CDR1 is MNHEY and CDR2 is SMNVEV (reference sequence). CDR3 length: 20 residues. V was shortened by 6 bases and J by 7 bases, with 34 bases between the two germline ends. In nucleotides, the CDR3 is TGTGCCAGCAGAACCTCCCCCTCCCCACATACTAGCCCGGGAAAGAATGAGCAGTTCTTC. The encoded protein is CASRTSPSPHTSPGKNEQFF.

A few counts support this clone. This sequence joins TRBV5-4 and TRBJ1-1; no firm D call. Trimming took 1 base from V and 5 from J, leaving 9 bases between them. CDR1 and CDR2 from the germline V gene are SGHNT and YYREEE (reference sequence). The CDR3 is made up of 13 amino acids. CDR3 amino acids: CASSLQGQTEAFF. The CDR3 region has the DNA TGTGCCAGCAGCTTGCAAGGCCAGACTGAAGCTTTCTTT.

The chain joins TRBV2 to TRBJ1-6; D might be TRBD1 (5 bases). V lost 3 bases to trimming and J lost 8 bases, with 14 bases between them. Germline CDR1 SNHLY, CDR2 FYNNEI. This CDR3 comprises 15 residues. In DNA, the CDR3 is TGTGCCAGCAGTGAGATCCAGGGAATCGATTCACCCCTCCACTTT. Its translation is CASSEIQGIDSPLHF.

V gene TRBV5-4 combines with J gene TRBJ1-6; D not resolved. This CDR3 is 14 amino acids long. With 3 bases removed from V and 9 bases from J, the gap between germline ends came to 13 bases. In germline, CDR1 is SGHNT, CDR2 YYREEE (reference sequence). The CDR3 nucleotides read TGTGCCAGCAGCTACGAGGTGAAGTCTTCACCCCTCCACTTT. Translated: CASSYEVKSSPLHF.

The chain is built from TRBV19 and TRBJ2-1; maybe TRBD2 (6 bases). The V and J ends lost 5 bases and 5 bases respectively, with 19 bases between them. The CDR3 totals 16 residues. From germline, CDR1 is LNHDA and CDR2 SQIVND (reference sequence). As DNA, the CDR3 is TGTGCCAGTAGTGTTCATAGCGGAGGGGCTAACAATGAGCAGTTCTTC. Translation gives CASSVHSGGANNEQFF.